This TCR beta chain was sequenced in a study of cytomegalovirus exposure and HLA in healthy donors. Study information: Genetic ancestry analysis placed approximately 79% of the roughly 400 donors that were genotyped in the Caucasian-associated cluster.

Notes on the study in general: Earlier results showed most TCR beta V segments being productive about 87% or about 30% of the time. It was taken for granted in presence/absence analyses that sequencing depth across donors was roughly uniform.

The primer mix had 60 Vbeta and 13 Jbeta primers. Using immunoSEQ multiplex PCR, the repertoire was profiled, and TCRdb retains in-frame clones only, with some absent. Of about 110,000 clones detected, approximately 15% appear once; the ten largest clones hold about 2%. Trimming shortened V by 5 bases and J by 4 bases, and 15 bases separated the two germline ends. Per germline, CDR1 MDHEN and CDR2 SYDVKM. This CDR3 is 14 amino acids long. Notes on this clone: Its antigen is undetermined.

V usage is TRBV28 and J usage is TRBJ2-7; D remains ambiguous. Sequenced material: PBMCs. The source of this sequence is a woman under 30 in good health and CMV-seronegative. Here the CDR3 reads CASSVTRPWYEQYF. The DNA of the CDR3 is TGTGCCAGCAGTGTGACACGGCCCTGGTACGAGCAGTACTTC. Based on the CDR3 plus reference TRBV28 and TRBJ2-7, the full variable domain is DVKVTQSSRYLVKRTGEKVFLECVQDMDHENMFWYRQDPGLGLRLIYFSYDVKMKEKGDIPEGYSVSREKKERFSLILESASTNQTSMYLCASSVTRPWYEQYFGPGTRLTVT.